These 2 T cell receptor beta chains originate from one sample sequenced in a study of cytomegalovirus exposure and HLA in healthy donors. Primers for the PCR totalled 60 Vbeta and 13 Jbeta. Only in-frame clones appear in the TCRdb table, and some are missing; sequencing was by immunoSEQ multiplex PCR. This sample has 160,000 or so clones, with approximately 80% found just once. Sequenced: PBMCs. Every receptor here comes from a woman in her twenties or thirties in good health and CMV-seropositive.

The V and J genes are TRBV4-3 and TRBJ2-7, with TRBD1 matching 8 bases. With V trimmed by 3 bases and J by 3 bases, 7 bases remained unmatched. The CDR3 loop spans 15 amino acids. Germline CDR1 is LGHNA and CDR2 is YSLEER. For the CDR3, the DNA is TGCGCCAGCAGCCAGGGATTTGGGACAGGCTACGAGCAGTACTTC. This gives the protein CASSQGFGTGYEQYF.

This clone was detected a few times. The chain is built from TRBV5-4 and TRBJ2-5, with D unclear. Germline assignment: CDR1 SGHNT and CDR2 YYREEE (reference sequence). This CDR3 has 14 residues. V was pared by 4 bases and J by 2 bases, with 12 bases between. For the CDR3, the DNA is TGTGCCAGCAGCGAATGGGCCCGACAAGAGACCCAGTACTTC. Translated, it gives CASSEWARQETQYF.